Listed here are 2 T cell receptor beta chains from one sample, sequenced in a study of T cells in Graves' hyperthyroidism and ophthalmopathy. Amplification targeted TCR beta CDR3 regions from RNA transcripts. The HTBI set primed first-round TCR CDR3 RT-PCR. One entry per CDR3 protein, called by TCRdb with MiXCR from the multiplex PCR reads. The table records roughly 500,000 distinct CDR3 sequences, approximately 48% of them present only once. Sequencing was done on a sample of peripheral blood or thyroid tissue (not recorded which). These receptors were obtained from an adult woman with Graves' disease, either hyperthyroidism or ophthalmopathy (not recorded which).

The chain is built from TRBV29-1 and TRBJ2-2, with 12 bases lining up with TRBD2. This CDR3 has 15 amino acids. Trimming at V came to 6 bases and at J to 7 bases, leaving 9 bases not matched to a gene. Germline V gene sequence: CDR1 SQVTM, CDR2 ANQGSEA. CDR3 residues: CSVTPTSGSGGELFF. The CDR3 DNA sequence: TGCAGCGTGACACCGACTAGCGGGAGCGGCGGGGAGCTGTTTTTT.

This clonotype was picked up a small number of times. An end of the junction differs from the germline gene, which may be a read error. The chain has TRBV6-5 and TRBJ1-5; weak D call: TRBD1 (6 bases). The CDR3 extends over 14 amino acids. Germline V gene sequence: CDR1 MNHEY, CDR2 SVGAGI. The CDR3 is CANDRTEGNQPQHF. CDR3 in DNA: TGCGCCAACGACCGGACAGAGGGCAATCAGCCCCAGCATTTT.